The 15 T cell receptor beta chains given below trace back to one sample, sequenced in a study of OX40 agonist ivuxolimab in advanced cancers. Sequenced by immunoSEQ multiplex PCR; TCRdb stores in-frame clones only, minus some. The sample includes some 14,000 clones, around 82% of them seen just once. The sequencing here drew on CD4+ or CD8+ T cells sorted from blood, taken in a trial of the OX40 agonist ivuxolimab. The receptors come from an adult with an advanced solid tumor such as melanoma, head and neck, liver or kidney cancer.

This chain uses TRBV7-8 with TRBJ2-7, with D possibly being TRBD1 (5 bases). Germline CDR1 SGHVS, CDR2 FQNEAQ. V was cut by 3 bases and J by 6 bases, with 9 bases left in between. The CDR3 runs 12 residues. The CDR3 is CASSFPGFEQYF. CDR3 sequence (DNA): TGTGCCAGCAGCTTCCCAGGGTTCGAGCAGTACTTC.

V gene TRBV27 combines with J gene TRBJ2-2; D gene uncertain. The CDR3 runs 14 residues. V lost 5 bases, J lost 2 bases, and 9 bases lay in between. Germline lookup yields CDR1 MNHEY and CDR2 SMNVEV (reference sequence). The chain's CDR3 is CASSPRPNTGELFF. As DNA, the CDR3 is TGTGCCAGCAGTCCCCGACCAAACACCGGGGAGCTGTTTTTT.

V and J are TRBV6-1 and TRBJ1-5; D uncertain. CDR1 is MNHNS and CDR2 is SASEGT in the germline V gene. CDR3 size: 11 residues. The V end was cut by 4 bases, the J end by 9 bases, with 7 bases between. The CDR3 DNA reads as TGTGCCAGCAGTGGGAAGGGGCCCCAGCATTTT. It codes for CASSGKGPQHF.

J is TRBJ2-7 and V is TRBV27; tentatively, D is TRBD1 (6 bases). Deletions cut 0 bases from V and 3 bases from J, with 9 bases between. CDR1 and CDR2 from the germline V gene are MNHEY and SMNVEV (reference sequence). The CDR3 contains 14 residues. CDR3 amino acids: CASSLSGAYYEQYF. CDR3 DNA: TGTGCCAGCAGTTTATCGGGGGCGTACTACGAGCAGTACTTC.

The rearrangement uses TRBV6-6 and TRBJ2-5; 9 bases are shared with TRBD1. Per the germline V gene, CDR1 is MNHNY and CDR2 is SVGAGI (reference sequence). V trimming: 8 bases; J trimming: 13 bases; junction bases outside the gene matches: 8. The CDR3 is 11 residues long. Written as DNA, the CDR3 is TGTGCCAGCGAGTCCGGGACAGGGATGTACTTC. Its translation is CASESGTGMYF.

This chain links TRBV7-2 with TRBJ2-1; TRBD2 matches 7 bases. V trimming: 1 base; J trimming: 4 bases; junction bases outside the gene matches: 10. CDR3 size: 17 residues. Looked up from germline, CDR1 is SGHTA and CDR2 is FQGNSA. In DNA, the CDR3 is TGTGCCAGCAGCTTAGATTACAGAGCGGGGACTTACAATGAGCAGTTCTTC. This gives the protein CASSLDYRAGTYNEQFF.

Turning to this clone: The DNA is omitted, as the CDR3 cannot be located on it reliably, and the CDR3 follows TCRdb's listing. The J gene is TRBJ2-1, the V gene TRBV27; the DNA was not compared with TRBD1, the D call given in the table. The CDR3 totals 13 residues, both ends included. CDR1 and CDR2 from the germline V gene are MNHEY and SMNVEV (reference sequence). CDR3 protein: CASSFGPGNEQFF.

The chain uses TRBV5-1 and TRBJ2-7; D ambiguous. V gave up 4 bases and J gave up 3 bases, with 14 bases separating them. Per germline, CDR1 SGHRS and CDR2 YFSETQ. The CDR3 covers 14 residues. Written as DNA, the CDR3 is TGCGCCAGCAGCCCAACCAAAGCAAGCTACGAGCAGTACTTC. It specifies CASSPTKASYEQYF.

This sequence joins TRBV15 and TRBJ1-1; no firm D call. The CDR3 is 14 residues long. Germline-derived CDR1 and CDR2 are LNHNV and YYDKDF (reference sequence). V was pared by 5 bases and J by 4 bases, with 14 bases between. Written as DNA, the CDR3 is TGTGCCACCAGCTGGACCCCCTCCAGCACTGAAGCTTTCTTT. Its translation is CATSWTPSSTEAFF.

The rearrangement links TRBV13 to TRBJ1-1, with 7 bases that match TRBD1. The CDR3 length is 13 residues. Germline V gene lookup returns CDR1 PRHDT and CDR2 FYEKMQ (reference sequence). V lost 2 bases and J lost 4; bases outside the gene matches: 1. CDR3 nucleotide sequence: TGTGCCAGCAGCTTAAACAGGGGCACTGAAGCTTTCTTT. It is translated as CASSLNRGTEAFF.

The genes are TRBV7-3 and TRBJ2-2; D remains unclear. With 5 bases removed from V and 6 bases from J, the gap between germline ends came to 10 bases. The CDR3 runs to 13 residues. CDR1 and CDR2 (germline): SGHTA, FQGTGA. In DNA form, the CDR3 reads TGTGCCAGCAGCCCCGGTTTTCCCGGGGAGCTGTTTTTT. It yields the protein CASSPGFPGELFF.

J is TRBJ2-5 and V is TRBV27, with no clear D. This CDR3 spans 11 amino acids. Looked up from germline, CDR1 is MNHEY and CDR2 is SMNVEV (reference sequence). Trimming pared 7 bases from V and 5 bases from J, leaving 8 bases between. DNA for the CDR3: TGTGCCAGCAAAGGGATGGAGACCCAGTACTTC. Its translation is CASKGMETQYF.

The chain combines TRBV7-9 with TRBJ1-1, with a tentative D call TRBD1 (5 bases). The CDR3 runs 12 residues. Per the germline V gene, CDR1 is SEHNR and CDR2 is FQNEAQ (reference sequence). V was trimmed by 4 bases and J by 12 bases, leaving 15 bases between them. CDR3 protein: CASSSDNGGSFF. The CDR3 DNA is TGTGCCAGCAGCTCCGACAACGGGGGATCTTTCTTT.

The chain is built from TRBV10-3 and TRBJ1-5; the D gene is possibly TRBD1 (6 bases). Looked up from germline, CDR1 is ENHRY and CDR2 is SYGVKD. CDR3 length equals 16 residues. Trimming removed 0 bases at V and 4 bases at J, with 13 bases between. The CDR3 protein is CAISESRGGLNQPQHF. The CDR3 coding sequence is TGTGCCATCAGTGAGTCGCGTGGGGGGCTGAATCAGCCCCAGCATTTT.

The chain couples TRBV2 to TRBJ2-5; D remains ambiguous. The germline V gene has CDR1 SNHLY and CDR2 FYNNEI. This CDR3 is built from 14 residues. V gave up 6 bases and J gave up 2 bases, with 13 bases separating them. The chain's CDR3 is CASRTQTGQETQYF. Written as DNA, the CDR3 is TGTGCCAGCAGAACCCAAACGGGTCAAGAGACCCAGTACTTC.